This T cell receptor beta chain is from a study of patients and donors after allogeneic stem cell transplantation. This clonotype came up once. From the RT-PCR reads, TCRdb called clonotypes with MiXCR, one entry per CDR3 protein. The sample holds fewer than 200,000 distinct CDR3 sequences, around 28% seen once. The sequenced sample was blood, either unsorted or a sorted T cell fraction (not recorded which). The clonotype originates from a human donor who was either an allogeneic HSCT recipient or a stem cell or donor lymphocyte infusion donor (not recorded which). It is not recorded whose cells these are; they may come from a transplant donor.

The DNA of the CDR3 is TGCAGTGCTGATTTCGGGACCGGCGCGGCGGATACGCAGTATTTT. Its translation is CSADFGTGAADTQYF. V and J are TRBV20-1 and TRBJ2-3, with D perhaps matching TRBD1 or TRBD2 (5 bases each). V shed 5 bases and J shed 6 bases, with 21 bases lying between them. Germline values: CDR1 DFQATT, CDR2 SNEGSKA (reference sequence). This CDR3 region has 15 residues.